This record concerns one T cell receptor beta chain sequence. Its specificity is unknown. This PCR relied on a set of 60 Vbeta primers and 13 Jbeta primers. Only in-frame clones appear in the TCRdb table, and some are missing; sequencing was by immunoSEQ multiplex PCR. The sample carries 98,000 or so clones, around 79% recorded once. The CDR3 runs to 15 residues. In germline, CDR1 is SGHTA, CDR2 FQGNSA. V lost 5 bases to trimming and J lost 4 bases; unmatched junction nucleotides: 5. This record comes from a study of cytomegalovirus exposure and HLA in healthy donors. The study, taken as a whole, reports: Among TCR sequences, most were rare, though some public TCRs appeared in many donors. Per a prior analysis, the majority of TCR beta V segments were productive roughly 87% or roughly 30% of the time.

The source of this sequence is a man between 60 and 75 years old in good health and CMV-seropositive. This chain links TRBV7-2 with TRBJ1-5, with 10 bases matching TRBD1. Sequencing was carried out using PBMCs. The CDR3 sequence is CASSPDRGHNQPQHF. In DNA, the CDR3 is TGTGCCAGCAGCCCCGACAGGGGGCATAATCAGCCCCAGCATTTT. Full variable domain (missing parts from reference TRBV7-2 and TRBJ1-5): GAGVSQSPSNKVTEKGKDVELRCDPISGHTALYWYRQSLGQGLEFLIYFQGNSAPDKSGLPSDRFSAERTGGSVSTLTIQRTQQEDSAVYLCASSPDRGHNQPQHFGDGTRLSIL.